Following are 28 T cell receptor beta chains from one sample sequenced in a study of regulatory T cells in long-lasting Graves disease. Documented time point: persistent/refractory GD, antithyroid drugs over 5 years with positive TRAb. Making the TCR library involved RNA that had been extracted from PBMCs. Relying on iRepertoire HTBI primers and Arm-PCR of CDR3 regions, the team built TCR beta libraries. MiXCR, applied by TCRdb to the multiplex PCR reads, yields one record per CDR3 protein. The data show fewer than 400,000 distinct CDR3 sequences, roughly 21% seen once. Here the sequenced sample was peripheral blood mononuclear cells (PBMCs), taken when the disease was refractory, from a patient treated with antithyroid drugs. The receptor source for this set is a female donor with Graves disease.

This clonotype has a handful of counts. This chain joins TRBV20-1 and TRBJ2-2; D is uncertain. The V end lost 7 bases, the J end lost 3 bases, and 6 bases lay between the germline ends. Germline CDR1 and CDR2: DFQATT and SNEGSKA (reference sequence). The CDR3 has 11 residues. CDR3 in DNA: TGCAGTGGCGAAGACACCGGGGAGCTGTTTTTT. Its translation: CSGEDTGELFF.

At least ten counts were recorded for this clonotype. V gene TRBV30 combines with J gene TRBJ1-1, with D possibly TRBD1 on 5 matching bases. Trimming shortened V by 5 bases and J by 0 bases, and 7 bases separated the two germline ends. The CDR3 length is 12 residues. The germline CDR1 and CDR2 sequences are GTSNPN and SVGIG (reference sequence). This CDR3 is CAWRQMNTEAFF. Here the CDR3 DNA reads TGTGCCTGGCGACAGATGAACACTGAAGCTTTCTTT.

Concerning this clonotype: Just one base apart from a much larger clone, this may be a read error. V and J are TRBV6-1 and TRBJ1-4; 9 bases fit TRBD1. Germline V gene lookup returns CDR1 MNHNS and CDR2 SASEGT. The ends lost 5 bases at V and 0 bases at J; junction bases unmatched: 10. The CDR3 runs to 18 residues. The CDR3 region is CASSKDRGPLSTNEKLFF. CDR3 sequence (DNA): TGTGCCAGCAGTAAGGACAGGGGACCTCTGTCAACTAATGAAAAACTGTTTTTT.

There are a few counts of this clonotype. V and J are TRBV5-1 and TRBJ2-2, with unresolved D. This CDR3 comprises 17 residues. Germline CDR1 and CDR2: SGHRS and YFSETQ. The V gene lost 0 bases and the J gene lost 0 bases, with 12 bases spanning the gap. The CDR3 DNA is TGCGCCAGCAGCTTGGAGGCTGCCGGAGCGAACACCGGGGAGCTGTTTTTT. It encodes CASSLEAAGANTGELFF.

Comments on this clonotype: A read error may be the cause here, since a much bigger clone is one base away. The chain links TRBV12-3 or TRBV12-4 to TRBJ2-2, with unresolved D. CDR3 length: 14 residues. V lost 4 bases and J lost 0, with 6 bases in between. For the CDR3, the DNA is TGTGCCAGCAGTTCTAACCCGAACACCGGGGAGCTGTTTTTT. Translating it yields CASSSNPNTGELFF.

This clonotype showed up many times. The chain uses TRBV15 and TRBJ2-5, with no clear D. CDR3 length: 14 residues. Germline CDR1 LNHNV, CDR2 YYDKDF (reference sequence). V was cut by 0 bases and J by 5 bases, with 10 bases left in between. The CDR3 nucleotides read TGTGCCACCAGCAGAGAAGGGAAGTCGGAGACCCAGTACTTC. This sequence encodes CATSREGKSETQYF.

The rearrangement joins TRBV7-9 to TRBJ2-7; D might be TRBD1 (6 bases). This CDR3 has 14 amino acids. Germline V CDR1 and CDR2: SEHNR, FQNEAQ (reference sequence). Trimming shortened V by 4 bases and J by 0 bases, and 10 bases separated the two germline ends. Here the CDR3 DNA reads TGTGCCAGCAGCTCAGGGGTTAGCTCCTACGAGCAGTACTTC. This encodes CASSSGVSSYEQYF. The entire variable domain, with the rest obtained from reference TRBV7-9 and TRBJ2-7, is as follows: DTGVSQNPRHKITKRGQNVTFRCDPISEHNRLYWYRQTLGQGPEFLTYFQNEAQLEKSRLLSDRFSAERPKGSFSTLEIQRTEQGDSAMYLCASSSGVSSYEQYFGPGTRLTVT.

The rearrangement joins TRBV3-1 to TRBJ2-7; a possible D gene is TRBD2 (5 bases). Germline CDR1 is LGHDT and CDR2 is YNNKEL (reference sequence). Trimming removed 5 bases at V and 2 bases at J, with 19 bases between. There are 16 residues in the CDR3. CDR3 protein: CASSSFLASEAYEQYF. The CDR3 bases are TGTGCCAGCAGCTCCTTTTTAGCGTCGGAAGCCTACGAGCAGTACTTC.

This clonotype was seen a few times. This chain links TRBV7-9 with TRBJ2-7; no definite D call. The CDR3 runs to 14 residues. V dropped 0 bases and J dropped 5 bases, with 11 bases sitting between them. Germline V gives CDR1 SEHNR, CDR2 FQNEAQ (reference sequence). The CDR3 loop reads CASSLALFHDEQYF. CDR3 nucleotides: TGTGCCAGCAGCTTAGCTCTCTTTCACGACGAGCAGTACTTC.

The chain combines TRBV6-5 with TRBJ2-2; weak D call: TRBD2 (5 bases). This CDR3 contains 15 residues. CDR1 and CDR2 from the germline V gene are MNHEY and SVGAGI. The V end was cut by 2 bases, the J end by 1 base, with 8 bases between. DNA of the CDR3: TGTGCCAGCAGTTACGAGGGAGTGAACACCGGGGAGCTGTTTTTT. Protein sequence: CASSYEGVNTGELFF.

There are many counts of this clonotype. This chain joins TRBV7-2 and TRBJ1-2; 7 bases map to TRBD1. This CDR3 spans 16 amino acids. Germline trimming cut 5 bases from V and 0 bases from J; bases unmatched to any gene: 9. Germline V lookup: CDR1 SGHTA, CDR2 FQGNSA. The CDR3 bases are TGTGCCAGCAGCGATCGAACCGGGACAGCTAACTATGGCTACACCTTC. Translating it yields CASSDRTGTANYGYTF.

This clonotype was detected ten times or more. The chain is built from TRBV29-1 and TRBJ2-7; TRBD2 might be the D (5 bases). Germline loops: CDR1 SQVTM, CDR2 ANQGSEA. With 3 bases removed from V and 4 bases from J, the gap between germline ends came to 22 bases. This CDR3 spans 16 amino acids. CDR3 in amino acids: CSVDEGPTMPPYEQYF. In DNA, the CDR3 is TGCAGCGTTGATGAGGGTCCAACTATGCCTCCTTACGAGCAGTACTTC.

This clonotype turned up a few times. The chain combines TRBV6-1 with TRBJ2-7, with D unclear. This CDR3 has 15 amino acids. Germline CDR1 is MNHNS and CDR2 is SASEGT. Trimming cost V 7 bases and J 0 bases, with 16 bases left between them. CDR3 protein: CASTPRLASSYEQYF. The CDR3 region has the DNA TGTGCCAGCACCCCCCGGCTCGCAAGCTCCTACGAGCAGTACTTC.

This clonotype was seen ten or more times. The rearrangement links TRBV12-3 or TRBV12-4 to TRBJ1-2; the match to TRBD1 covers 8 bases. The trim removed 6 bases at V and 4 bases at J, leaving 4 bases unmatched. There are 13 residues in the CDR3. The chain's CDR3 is CASSRDRTYGYTF. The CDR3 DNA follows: TGTGCCAGCAGCCGGGACAGGACCTATGGCTACACCTTC.

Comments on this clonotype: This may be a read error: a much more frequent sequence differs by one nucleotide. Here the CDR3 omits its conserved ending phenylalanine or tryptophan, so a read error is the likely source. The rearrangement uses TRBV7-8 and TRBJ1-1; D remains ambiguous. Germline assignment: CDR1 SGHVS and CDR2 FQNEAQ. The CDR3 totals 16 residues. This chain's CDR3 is CASSLALVRSNTEAFL. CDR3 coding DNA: TGTGCCAGCAGTTTAGCCCTCGTTAGATCGAACACTGAAGCTTTCCTT.

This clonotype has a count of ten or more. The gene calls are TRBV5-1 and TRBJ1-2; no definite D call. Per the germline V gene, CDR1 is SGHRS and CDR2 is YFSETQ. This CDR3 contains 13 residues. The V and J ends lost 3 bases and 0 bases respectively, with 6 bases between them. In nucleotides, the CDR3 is TGCGCCAGCAGCTCCCACACTAACTATGGCTACACCTTC. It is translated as CASSSHTNYGYTF.

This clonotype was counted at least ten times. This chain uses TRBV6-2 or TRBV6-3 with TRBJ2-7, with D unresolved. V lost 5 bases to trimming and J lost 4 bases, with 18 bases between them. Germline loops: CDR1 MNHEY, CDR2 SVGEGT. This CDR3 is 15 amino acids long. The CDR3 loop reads CASSEGRLPRYEQYF. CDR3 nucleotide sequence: TGTGCCAGCAGTGAAGGAAGACTCCCGAGATACGAGCAGTACTTC.

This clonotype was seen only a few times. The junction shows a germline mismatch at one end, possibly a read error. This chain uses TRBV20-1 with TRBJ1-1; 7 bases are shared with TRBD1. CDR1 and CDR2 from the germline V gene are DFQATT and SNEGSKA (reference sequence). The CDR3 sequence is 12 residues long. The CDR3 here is CSATTGNPEAFF. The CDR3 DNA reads TGCAGTGCTACGACAGGGAACCCTGAAGCTTTCTTT.

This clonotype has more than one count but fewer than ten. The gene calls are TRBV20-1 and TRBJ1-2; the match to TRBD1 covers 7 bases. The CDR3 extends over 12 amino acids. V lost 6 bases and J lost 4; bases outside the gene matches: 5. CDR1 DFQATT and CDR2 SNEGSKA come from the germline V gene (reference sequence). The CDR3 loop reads CSARGTVYGYTF. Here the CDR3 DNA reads TGCAGTGCCCGGGGGACAGTCTATGGCTACACCTTC.

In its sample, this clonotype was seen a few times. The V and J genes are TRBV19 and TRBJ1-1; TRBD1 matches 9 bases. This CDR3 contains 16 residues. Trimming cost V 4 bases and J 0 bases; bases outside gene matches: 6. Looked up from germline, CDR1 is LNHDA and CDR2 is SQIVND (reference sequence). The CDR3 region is CASSNRTGAMNTEAFF. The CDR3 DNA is TGTGCCAGTAGTAACCGGACAGGGGCGATGAACACTGAAGCTTTCTTT.

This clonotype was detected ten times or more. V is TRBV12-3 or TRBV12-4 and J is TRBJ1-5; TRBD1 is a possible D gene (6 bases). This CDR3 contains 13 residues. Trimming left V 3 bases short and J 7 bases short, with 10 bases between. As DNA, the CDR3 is TGTGCCAGCAGTTTCACAGGGAAACAGCCCCAGCATTTT. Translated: CASSFTGKQPQHF.

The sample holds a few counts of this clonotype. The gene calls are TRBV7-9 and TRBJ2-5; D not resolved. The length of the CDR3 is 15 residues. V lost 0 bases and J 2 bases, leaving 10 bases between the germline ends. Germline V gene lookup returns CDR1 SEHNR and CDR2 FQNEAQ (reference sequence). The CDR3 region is CASSLAVGIQETQYF. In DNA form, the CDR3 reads TGTGCCAGCAGCTTAGCGGTAGGGATTCAAGAGACCCAGTACTTC.

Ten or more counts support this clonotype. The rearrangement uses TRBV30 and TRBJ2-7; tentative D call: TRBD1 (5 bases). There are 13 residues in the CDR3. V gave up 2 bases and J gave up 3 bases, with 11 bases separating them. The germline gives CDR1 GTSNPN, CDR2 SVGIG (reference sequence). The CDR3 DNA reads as TGTGCCTGGAGTCTAGGGGCAGGCTACGAGCAGTACTTC. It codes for CAWSLGAGYEQYF. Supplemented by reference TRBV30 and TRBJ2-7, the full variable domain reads SQTIHQWPATLVQPVGSPLSLECTVEGTSNPNLYWYRQAAGRGLQLLFYSVGIGQISSEVPQNLSASRPQDRQFILSSKKLLLSDSGFYLCAWSLGAGYEQYFGPGTRLTVT.

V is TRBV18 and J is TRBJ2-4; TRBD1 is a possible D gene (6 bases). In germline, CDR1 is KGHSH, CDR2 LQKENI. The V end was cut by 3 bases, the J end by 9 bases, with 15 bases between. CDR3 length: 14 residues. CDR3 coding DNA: TGTGCCAGCTCACCCGGTCCGAGAGGGGGCATTCAGTACTTC. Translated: CASSPGPRGGIQYF. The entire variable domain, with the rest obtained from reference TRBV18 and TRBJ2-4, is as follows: NAGVMQNPRHLVRRRGQEARLRCSPMKGHSHVYWYRQLPEEGLKFMVYLQKENIIDESGMPKERFSAEFPKEGPSILRIQQVVRGDSAAYFCASSPGPRGGIQYFGAGTRLSVL.

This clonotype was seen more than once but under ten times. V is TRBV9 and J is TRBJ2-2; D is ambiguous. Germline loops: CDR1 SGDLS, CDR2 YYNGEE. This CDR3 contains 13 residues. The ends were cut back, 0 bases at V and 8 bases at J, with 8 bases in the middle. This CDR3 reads CASSVDVWGELFF. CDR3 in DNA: TGTGCCAGCAGCGTAGATGTATGGGGGGAGCTGTTTTTT.

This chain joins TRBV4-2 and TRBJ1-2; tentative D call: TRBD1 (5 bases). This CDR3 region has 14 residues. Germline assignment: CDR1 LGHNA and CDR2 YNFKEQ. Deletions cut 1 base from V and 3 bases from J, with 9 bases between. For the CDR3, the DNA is TGTGCCAGCAGCCAAGGGGGGGGTGACTATGGCTACACCTTC. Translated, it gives CASSQGGGDYGYTF.

This CDR3 reads CASSDLSRGRGYEQYF. The CDR3 DNA is TGTGCCAGCAGTGACCTCTCCAGGGGGCGCGGCTACGAGCAGTACTTC. The chain links TRBV6-1 to TRBJ2-7, with 8 bases matching TRBD1. The CDR3 is 16 amino acids. The junction had 10 bases not matched to a gene; V was cut back by 3 bases and J by 3 bases. Germline CDR1 is MNHNS and CDR2 is SASEGT.

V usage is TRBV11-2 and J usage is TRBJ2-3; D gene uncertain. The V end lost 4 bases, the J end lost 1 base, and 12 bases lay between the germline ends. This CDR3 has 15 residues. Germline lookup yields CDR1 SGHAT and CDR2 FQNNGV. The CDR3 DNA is TGTGCCAGCAGCTCGATCAGCGTGGGCACAGATACGCAGTATTTT. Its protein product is CASSSISVGTDTQYF. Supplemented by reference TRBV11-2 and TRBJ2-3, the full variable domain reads EAGVAQSPRYKIIEKRQSVAFWCNPISGHATLYWYQQILGQGPKLLIQFQNNGVVDDSQLPKDRFSAERLKGVDSTLKIQPAKLEDSAVYLCASSSISVGTDTQYFGPGTRLTVL.